This T cell receptor beta chain stems from a study of early T cells in non-severe SARS-CoV-2 infection. About the study: Whole-blood bulk RNA, unsorted, was sequenced, and chains were unpaired.

The CDR3 runs 15 residues. V shed 6 bases, J shed 1 base, and the junction held 6 bases outside the gene matches. CDR1 is WSHSY, CDR2 SAAADI, per germline. In the library, individual cDNA molecules carried attached unique molecular identifiers. TCRdb redid the calling of the 5' RACE reads with MiXCR, one entry per CDR3 protein. The sample includes fewer than 120,000 distinct CDR3 sequences, over 9.5% of them seen just once. The genes are TRBV10-2 and TRBJ2-1; 7 nucleotides agree with TRBD1. The clonotype was recovered from an adult who was a healthcare worker with PCR-confirmed SARS-CoV-2 infection or an uninfected control (not recorded which). The sequencing used whole blood, collected at baseline. DNA of the CDR3: TGCGCCAGCAGGCCAGACAGGGATTCCTACAATGAGCAGTTCTTC. This codes for CASRPDRDSYNEQFF.